Listed here are 21 T cell receptor beta chains from one sample, sequenced in a study of blood T cell repertoires in COVID-19. Using immunoSEQ multiplex PCR, the repertoire was profiled, and TCRdb retains in-frame clones only, with some absent. The sample lists 130,000 or so clones, about four fifths occurring once. Sequenced material: peripheral blood. These receptors came from a human donor in a cohort sampled during active COVID-19.

Only one count was recorded for this clone. V and J are TRBV27 and TRBJ2-7; 7 positions match TRBD2. The CDR3 extends over 16 amino acids. Germline-derived CDR1 and CDR2 are MNHEY and SMNVEV (reference sequence). Trimming removed 0 bases from V and 5 bases from J; junction bases left unmatched: 10. CDR3 protein: CASSLSISGGRDEQYF. The CDR3 nucleotides are TGTGCCAGCAGTTTATCAATAAGTGGCGGGAGAGACGAGCAGTACTTC.

The gene calls are TRBV6-5 and TRBJ1-2, with D maybe TRBD1 (6 bases). Germline V gene sequence: CDR1 MNHEY, CDR2 SVGAGI. The CDR3 runs to 14 residues. V was cut by 10 bases and J by 5 bases, with 20 bases left in between. The CDR3 is CATGTLPMAYGYTF. The DNA of the CDR3 is TGTGCCACCGGGACACTTCCTATGGCGTATGGCTACACCTTC.

The chain couples TRBV7-2 to TRBJ2-1, with D perhaps matching TRBD2 (6 bases). V lost 6 bases to trimming and J lost 4 bases, with 16 bases between them. The CDR3 has 15 residues. From germline, CDR1 is SGHTA and CDR2 FQGNSA. In DNA form, the CDR3 reads TGTGCCAGCAGGTCTACGGGGGAGAGGTACAATGAGCAGTTCTTC. This translates into CASRSTGERYNEQFF.

The chain links TRBV7-2 to TRBJ1-2; 7 positions agree with TRBD1. Germline lookup yields CDR1 SGHTA and CDR2 FQGNSA. V trimming: 1 base; J trimming: 2 bases; junction bases outside the gene matches: 4. The CDR3 runs 15 residues. DNA of the CDR3: TGTGCCAGCAGCTTAGACGGGACAGTCAACTATGGCTACACCTTC. It translates to CASSLDGTVNYGYTF.

The V and J genes are TRBV13 and TRBJ2-5; 8 nucleotides agree with TRBD1. This CDR3 has 15 residues. Unmatched junction bases numbered 5, after V lost 0 bases and J lost 5 bases. CDR1 PRHDT and CDR2 FYEKMQ come from the germline V gene (reference sequence). The chain's CDR3 is CASSLGVGQVETQYF. CDR3 nucleotides: TGTGCCAGCAGCTTAGGCGTGGGACAGGTTGAGACCCAGTACTTC.

The chain couples TRBV6-6 to TRBJ1-5; TRBD1 aligns across 8 bases. Per germline, CDR1 MNHNY and CDR2 SVGAGI (reference sequence). The V and J ends lost 6 bases and 4 bases, in that order; junction bases with no gene match: 2. There are 13 residues in the CDR3. CDR3 residues: CASRGTGNQPQHF. As DNA, the CDR3 is TGTGCCAGCAGGGGGACAGGAAATCAGCCCCAGCATTTT.

The rearrangement uses TRBV7-3 and TRBJ2-3; 10 bases are shared with TRBD2. The CDR3 sequence is 17 residues long. V lost 5 bases to trimming and J lost 2 bases; unmatched junction nucleotides: 10. Germline V lookup: CDR1 SGHTA, CDR2 FQGTGA. Written as DNA, the CDR3 is TGTGCCAGCAGCCCAACCGGACTAGCGGCCCCCACAGATACGCAGTATTTT. It yields the protein CASSPTGLAAPTDTQYF.

The chain couples TRBV11-2 to TRBJ2-7; 7 bases map to TRBD1. Per the germline V gene, CDR1 is SGHAT and CDR2 is FQNNGV. The V segment lost 5 bases and the J segment 0 bases; nucleotides outside the gene matches: 7. The CDR3 is made up of 15 amino acids. The CDR3 nucleotides read TGTGCCAGCAGCCGGGGACAGACGAGCTCCTACGAGCAGTACTTC. It encodes CASSRGQTSSYEQYF.

CDR3 coding DNA: TGTGCCAGCGGGACTAGCAACAATGAGCAGTTCTTC. Its protein product is CASGTSNNEQFF. This rearrangement joins TRBV28 to TRBJ2-1; 9 bases align to TRBD2. There are 12 residues in the CDR3. Trimming removed 8 bases from V and 5 bases from J; junction bases left unmatched: 1. Germline lookup yields CDR1 MDHEN and CDR2 SYDVKM.

The chain links TRBV4-1 to TRBJ1-4, with a tentative D call TRBD1 (5 bases). Germline CDR1 MGHRA, CDR2 YSYEKL. V lost 0 bases to trimming and J lost 10 bases, with 15 bases between them. The CDR3 loop spans 15 amino acids. CDR3 loop: CASSQESGVVGKLFF. DNA of the CDR3: TGCGCCAGCAGCCAAGAATCGGGGGTCGTTGGAAAACTGTTTTTT.

The table lists this clone with many counts. J is TRBJ1-5 and V is TRBV5-6; D is unclear. CDR1 is SGHDT and CDR2 is YYEEEE in the germline V gene. The CDR3 loop spans 15 amino acids. The V and J ends lost 3 bases and 0 bases respectively, with 10 bases between them. The CDR3 spells CASSSTAYSNQPQHF. For the CDR3, the DNA is TGTGCCAGCAGCTCTACTGCGTATAGCAATCAGCCCCAGCATTTT.

The chain combines TRBV6-5 with TRBJ2-7; 7 bases agree with TRBD1. Per the germline V gene, CDR1 is MNHEY and CDR2 is SVGAGI. The CDR3 has 15 amino acids. V was pared by 5 bases and J by 3 bases, with 10 bases of the junction left unmatched. The CDR3 here is CASSPLRQGGYEQYF. The CDR3 DNA is TGTGCCAGCAGTCCTTTACGACAGGGTGGCTACGAGCAGTACTTC.

The V and J genes are TRBV9 and TRBJ2-3; 8 bases map to TRBD2. CDR3 size: 18 residues. Germline CDR1 reads SGDLS; CDR2 reads YYNGEE. After removal of 0 bases from V and 1 base from J, the junction contained 10 bases not matched to a gene. The CDR3 coding sequence is TGTGCCAGCAGCGTAGCTGGGACTAGTTCGGCTGGCACAGATACGCAGTATTTT. Amino acids: CASSVAGTSSAGTDTQYF.

This chain links TRBV7-3 with TRBJ2-1, with 11 bases lining up with TRBD2. The germline gives CDR1 SGHTA, CDR2 FQGTGA. The CDR3 totals 14 residues. V lost 5 bases, J lost 4 bases, and 1 base stayed unmatched. The CDR3 loop is CASSGLAGYNEQFF. The CDR3 region has the DNA TGTGCCAGCAGCGGACTAGCGGGTTACAATGAGCAGTTCTTC.

The rearrangement links TRBV2 to TRBJ2-7, with 11 bases identical to TRBD2. CDR3 length equals 14 residues. V lost 7 bases, J lost 4 bases, and 6 bases stayed unmatched. From germline, CDR1 is SNHLY and CDR2 FYNNEI. CDR3 nucleotide sequence: TGTGCCAGCAACTTGGGACTAGCGGTATACGAGCAGTACTTC. Encoded protein: CASNLGLAVYEQYF. The full variable domain, with the rest looked up from reference TRBV2 and TRBJ2-7, is EPEVTQTPSHQVTQMGQEVILRCVPISNHLYFYWYRQILGQKVEFLVSFYNNEISEKSEIFDDQFSVERPDGSNFTLKIRSTKLEDSAMYFCASNLGLAVYEQYFGPGTRLTVT.

V and J are TRBV29-1 and TRBJ1-4, with D tentatively TRBD1 (5 bases). The CDR3 totals 14 residues. V shed 4 bases and J shed 4 bases, with 13 bases lying between them. CDR1 is SQVTM and CDR2 is ANQGSEA in the germline V gene. DNA of the CDR3: TGCAGCGTTGTCGTGTTCGGGGGTAATGAAAAACTGTTTTTT. Translated, it gives CSVVVFGGNEKLFF.

Worth noting for this clone: Other DNA sequences from this sample encode an identical CDR3 as well. This chain connects TRBV7-3 to TRBJ2-1; 10 bases are a match to TRBD2. Germline V gives CDR1 SGHTA, CDR2 FQGTGA. The CDR3 spans 15 residues. Trimming at V came to 5 bases and at J to 3 bases, leaving 4 bases not matched to a gene. CDR3 sequence: CASSPRLAGYNEQFF. The CDR3 coding sequence is TGTGCCAGCAGCCCACGACTAGCGGGCTACAATGAGCAGTTCTTC.

This chain joins TRBV7-2 and TRBJ2-5, with 7 nucleotides matching TRBD1. With 3 bases clipped from V and 4 bases from J, the junction kept 8 bases outside the gene matches. CDR3 length equals 15 residues. Germline loops: CDR1 SGHTA, CDR2 FQGNSA. CDR3 bases: TGTGCCAGCAGCTTGTCACAGGGGTGGCGAGAGACCCAGTACTTC. This translates into CASSLSQGWRETQYF.

Details on this clone: An end of the junction differs from the germline gene, which may be a read error. CDR3 nucleotide sequence: TGTGCCAGCAGCATAGCGGGAGGGTTCACAGATACGCAGTATTTT. The encoded protein is CASSIAGGFTDTQYF. The rearrangement joins TRBV7-2 to TRBJ2-3; TRBD2 matches 11 bases. The CDR3 covers 15 residues. Germline V gene sequence: CDR1 SGHTA, CDR2 FQGNSA.

This clone has more than one count but fewer than ten. This chain uses TRBV30 with TRBJ2-7; 8 positions agree with TRBD1. This CDR3 spans 14 amino acids. Germline values: CDR1 GTSNPN, CDR2 SVGIG (reference sequence). V was pared by 2 bases and J by 4 bases, with 7 bases of the junction left unmatched. The CDR3 protein is CAWSRQGRGYEQYF. CDR3 sequence (DNA): TGTGCCTGGAGTCGACAGGGGCGAGGGTACGAGCAGTACTTC.

V is TRBV7-8 and J is TRBJ1-6; 9 bases map to TRBD1. Germline V gene lookup returns CDR1 SGHVS and CDR2 FQNEAQ. The CDR3 is 17 residues long. J lost 12 bases, V lost 2 bases, and 14 bases had no gene match. The CDR3 DNA follows: TGTGCCAGCAGCTTATGGGACAGGGCCTTGGGGGGGCGACCCCTCCACTTT. Translated: CASSLWDRALGGRPLHF.